The present T cell receptor beta chain was sequenced within a study of response to subunit inactivated influenza vaccine. Study-wide results and caveats: A suggestion made by the authors is that each seasonal influenza vaccination recruits few new T cells.

A word on this clonotype: Its antigen is currently unknown.

Each CDR3 protein is one row after TCRdb ran MiXCR on the RT-PCR reads. The sample consists of under 750,000 distinct CDR3 sequences, about 10% of them appearing once. V lost 1 base and J lost 1; bases outside the gene matches: 2. The CDR3 is made up of 16 amino acids. Germline CDR1 is LGHNA and CDR2 is YNFKEQ. The sequenced sample was PBMCs from blood, obtained on the day of vaccination. The source is a man aged 45 to 65 who received an inactivated influenza vaccine. The chain joins TRBV4-2 to TRBJ2-3; 10 positions match TRBD2. CDR3 sequence (DNA): TGTGCCAGCAGCCAAGGCGGGACTAGCGGCACAGATACGCAGTATTTT. It codes for CASSQGGTSGTDTQYF.